This T cell receptor (beta chain) was sequenced during a study of cytomegalovirus exposure and HLA in healthy donors. Study information: Earlier results showed approximately 110 million unique TCR beta sequences derived from approximately 170 million T cells. Among approximately 400 genotyped donors, around 80% fell in the Caucasian-associated ancestry cluster.

The PCR was carried out with 60 Vbeta primers and 13 Jbeta primers. Data came from immunoSEQ multiplex PCR; TCRdb stores just in-frame clones and leaves some out. The sample gives about 230,000 clones, over 75% of which show up once; approximately 0.47% is in the top ten. The V segment lost 1 base and the J segment 7 bases; nucleotides outside the gene matches: 5. Germline CDR1 SGHRS, CDR2 YFSETQ. The CDR3 runs to 14 residues. Study-wide points: Clonal expansion was found to be greater in HLA-associated TCR beta chains than in equally common others in a later analysis. CMV antigen specificity was confirmed in vitro for three CMV-associated chains.

Comments on this clone: Its cognate antigen is unknown.

The receptor was isolated from a boy aged 5-17 years in good health and CMV-seronegative. Sequenced material: PBMCs. The V gene is TRBV5-1, the J gene TRBJ1-2; 9 bases agree with TRBD1. Here the CDR3 DNA reads TGCGCCAGCAGCTTGAGGGACAGGGAGGGTGGCTACACCTTC. Protein product: CASSLRDREGGYTF.